Listed below are T cell receptor beta chains from one sample, sequenced in a study of cytomegalovirus exposure and HLA in healthy donors. Using immunoSEQ multiplex PCR, the repertoire was profiled, and TCRdb retains in-frame clones only, with some absent. The sample carries 36,000 or so clones, 80% to 90% recorded once. The sequenced material came from PBMCs. These receptors were obtained from a woman aged 18-29 years in good health and CMV-seronegative. Each CDR3 is given with its conserved first and last residue. D genes are given only for firm matches. Clone size is given for some rows only: seen once, a few or many times, or a class if the clone is expanded.

abundance,d_gene,v_gene,j_gene,CDR3aa,CDR3nt
-,TRBD2,TRBV6-4,TRBJ2-2,CASSGTSGNTGELFF,TGTGCCAGCAGTGGGACTAGCGGGAACACCGGGGAGCTGTTTTTT
-,-,TRBV30,TRBJ2-7,CAWRNRANPYEQYF,TGTGCCTGGAGGAATAGAGCGAACCCCTACGAGCAGTACTTC
-,-,TRBV19,TRBJ2-7,CASSIAGRVYEQYF,TGTGCCAGTAGTATAGCGGGCAGGGTCTACGAGCAGTACTTC
-,TRBD1,TRBV19,TRBJ1-1,CASRTDRALFEAFF,TGTGCCAGTAGGACCGACAGGGCCCTTTTTGAGGCTTTCTTT
once,TRBD1,TRBV5-1,TRBJ2-5,CASSERTGSYETQYF,TGCGCCAGCAGCGAGAGGACAGGTTCGTACGAGACCCAGTACTTC
-,-,TRBV27,TRBJ2-3,CASRGVSTVVDTQYF,TGTGCCAGCAGAGGGGTCTCGACGGTCGTGGATACGCAGTATTTT
-,TRBD1,TRBV5-1,TRBJ2-4,CASSTSGTDLKNIQYF,TGCGCCAGCAGCACGTCCGGGACAGATTTAAAAAACATTCAGTACTTC
-,TRBD1,TRBV27,TRBJ1-5,CASSDRGLIQPQHF,TGTGCCAGCAGTGACAGGGGGCTTATTCAGCCCCAGCATTTT
-,TRBD1,TRBV6-5,TRBJ1-2,CASRSGTGNGYPF,TGTGCCAGCAGATCCGGGACAGGGAATGGCTACCCCTTC
-,TRBD1,TRBV5-6,TRBJ1-1,CASSVTGGDCEAFF,TGTGCCAGCAGCGTAACAGGGGGCGACTGTGAAGCTTTCTTT
-,-,TRBV23-1,TRBJ1-5,CASSPLQGGNQPQHF,TGCGCCAGCAGCCCCCTCCAGGGAGGGAATCAGCCCCAGCATTTT
-,TRBD1,TRBV19,TRBJ2-7,CASSIAGQGYEQYF,TGTGCCAGTAGTATAGCAGGACAGGGTTACGAGCAGTACTTC
-,-,TRBV28,TRBJ1-2,CASSFEGAGSNYGYTF,TGTGCCAGCAGTTTCGAAGGGGCAGGGTCTAACTATGGCTACACCTTC
-,-,TRBV7-3,TRBJ2-3,CASSLGVTESDTQYF,TGTGCCAGCAGCTTAGGGGTGACAGAGTCAGATACGCAGTATTTT
-,-,TRBV4-1,TRBJ1-1,CASSPMGRSEAFF,TGCGCCAGCAGCCCGATGGGGCGGTCTGAAGCTTTCTTT
-,-,TRBV18,TRBJ1-3,CASSPSEVNTIYF,TGTGCCAGCTCACCCAGTGAGGTCAACACCATATATTTT
few,-,TRBV6-5,TRBJ1-3,CASSPLRRDTIYF,TGTGCCAGCAGCCCTCTTCGACGGGACACCATATATTTT